The next 21 T cell receptor beta chains were all read from a single sample in a study of response to subunit inactivated influenza vaccine. One entry per CDR3 protein, called by TCRdb with MiXCR from the RT-PCR reads. In the table there are hundreds of thousands of distinct CDR3 sequences, around 14% of which are singletons. Sequenced material: PBMCs from blood, taken around 15 days before vaccination. The receptors were sampled from a man over 45 who received an inactivated influenza vaccine.

This clonotype was picked up a small number of times. This sequence joins TRBV12-3 or TRBV12-4 and TRBJ2-5, with a weak D call TRBD2 (5 bases). CDR3 length: 14 amino acids. Trimming left V 6 bases short and J 6 bases short, with 17 bases between. CDR3 loop: CASSPIEGGQTQYF. CDR3 nucleotides: TGTGCCAGCAGCCCAATAGAGGGTGGACAGACCCAGTACTTC.

V usage is TRBV7-8 and J usage is TRBJ2-2; possibly TRBD1 for D (6 bases). Germline CDR1 reads SGHVS; CDR2 reads FQNEAQ. The V and J ends lost 4 bases and 7 bases respectively, with 19 bases between them. The CDR3 length is 16 residues. CDR3 residues: CASSSHRVPKGGELFF. CDR3 nucleotides: TGTGCCAGCAGCTCCCACAGGGTTCCTAAGGGCGGGGAGCTGTTTTTT.

The V gene is TRBV7-2, the J gene TRBJ1-6; tentative D call: TRBD1 (5 bases). The CDR3 loop spans 15 amino acids. The V end lost 5 bases, the J end lost 8 bases, and 16 bases lay between the germline ends. Looked up from germline, CDR1 is SGHTA and CDR2 is FQGNSA. CDR3 DNA: TGTGCCAGCAGCCCTGTCGGGACTGCTTATTCACCCCTCCACTTT. Translation: CASSPVGTAYSPLHF. Full variable domain (rest looked up from reference TRBV7-2 and TRBJ1-6): GAGVSQSPSNKVTEKGKDVELRCDPISGHTALYWYRQSLGQGLEFLIYFQGNSAPDKSGLPSDRFSAERTGGSVSTLTIQRTQQEDSAVYLCASSPVGTAYSPLHFGNGTRLTVT.

CDR3 sequence reads: CAISAKNRGYEQYF. CDR3 coding DNA: TGTGCCATCAGTGCAAAAAACCGGGGTTACGAGCAGTACTTC. V usage is TRBV10-3 and J usage is TRBJ2-7, with a tentative D call TRBD2 (5 bases). Germline CDR1 and CDR2: ENHRY and SYGVKD. This CDR3 has 14 residues. V shed 4 bases and J shed 4 bases, with 14 bases lying between them.

In its sample, this clonotype was seen a few times. This chain links TRBV20-1 with TRBJ1-5, with a tentative D call TRBD1 (6 bases). V lost 1 base, J lost 3 bases, and 13 bases lay in between. The germline V gene encodes CDR1 DFQATT and CDR2 SNEGSKA (reference sequence). The CDR3 has 15 amino acids. The DNA for the CDR3 is TGCAGTGCTAGAGCCCCGACAGGCATCAATCAGCCCCAGCATTTT. Translating it yields CSARAPTGINQPQHF.

The genes are TRBV2 and TRBJ2-7; tentatively, D is TRBD1 (5 bases). Germline V gene sequence: CDR1 SNHLY, CDR2 FYNNEI. This CDR3 has 15 residues. Trimming stripped 5 bases from V and 1 base from J, with 15 bases between. The CDR3 loop is CASSPQQVISYEQYF. The DNA of the CDR3 is TGTGCCAGCAGTCCTCAACAGGTGATTTCCTACGAGCAGTACTTC.

This clonotype occurred a few times. V gene TRBV10-3 combines with J gene TRBJ2-7; D possibly corresponds to TRBD2 (5 bases). Germline assignment: CDR1 ENHRY and CDR2 SYGVKD. This CDR3 contains 13 residues. V gave up 4 bases and J gave up 2 bases, with 9 bases separating them. The CDR3 protein is CAISAGKTYEQYF. The CDR3 DNA is TGTGCCATCAGTGCCGGGAAAACCTACGAGCAGTACTTC.

This clonotype was counted many times. The V call is TRBV7-2, the J call TRBJ2-1, with 14 bases fitting TRBD2. The CDR3 is made up of 17 amino acids. The junction had 10 bases not matched to a gene; V was cut back by 4 bases and J by 8 bases. The germline V gene encodes CDR1 SGHTA and CDR2 FQGNSA. CDR3: CASSSPGLAGDMDEQFF. CDR3 DNA: TGTGCCAGCAGCTCACCGGGACTAGCGGGGGACATGGATGAGCAGTTCTTC.

This clonotype was found a few times. The chain links TRBV7-9 to TRBJ2-5, with a possible D match to TRBD1 (6 bases). The V end was cut by 4 bases, the J end by 5 bases, with 11 bases between. From germline, CDR1 is SEHNR and CDR2 FQNEAQ (reference sequence). The CDR3 sequence is 13 residues long. The CDR3 bases are TGTGCCAGCAGCTCAGACAGGTCTGAGACCCAGTACTTC. Translation: CASSSDRSETQYF.

This clonotype has just a few counts. This chain joins TRBV5-1 and TRBJ2-7; D not certain. The CDR3 sequence is 13 residues long. V lost 4 bases, J lost 3 bases, and 11 bases lay in between. Germline values: CDR1 SGHRS, CDR2 YFSETQ. The CDR3 DNA reads as TGCGCCAGCAGCGGCACAGAAAGCTACGAGCAGTACTTC. Its translation is CASSGTESYEQYF.

There are a few counts of this clonotype. V gene TRBV15 combines with J gene TRBJ2-7; D gene ambiguous. The V end lost 8 bases, the J end lost 4 bases, and 15 bases lay between the germline ends. Germline CDR1 is LNHNV and CDR2 is YYDKDF (reference sequence). CDR3 length: 13 residues. CDR3 DNA: TGTGCCACCGCCCCGGGCCGGCTTTACGAGCAGTACTTC. Translated: CATAPGRLYEQYF.

This clonotype was found many times. The V and J genes are TRBV2 and TRBJ1-6, with 7 bases lining up with TRBD1. V lost 6 bases and J lost 4; bases outside the gene matches: 6. The CDR3 sequence is 15 residues long. Germline-derived CDR1 and CDR2 are SNHLY and FYNNEI. The CDR3 DNA reads as TGTGCCAGCAGCCTGGGACAGAAGTATAATTCACCCCTCCACTTT. As protein: CASSLGQKYNSPLHF.

This clonotype was counted only a few times. The V call is TRBV7-8, the J call TRBJ2-2, with TRBD1 matching over 9 bases. Germline CDR1 SGHVS, CDR2 FQNEAQ. The CDR3 has 15 residues. With V trimmed by 6 bases and J by 1 base, 3 bases remained unmatched. The CDR3 DNA reads as TGTGCCAGCAGATCGGACAGGGGGAACACCGGGGAGCTGTTTTTT. Its translation is CASRSDRGNTGELFF.

Only a few counts were recorded for this clonotype. The chain combines TRBV10-3 with TRBJ2-3; 8 nucleotides match TRBD1. After removal of 6 bases from V and 3 bases from J, the junction contained 8 bases not matched to a gene. Germline assignment: CDR1 ENHRY and CDR2 SYGVKD. CDR3 length equals 15 residues. This CDR3 reads CAIRKGQALTDTQYF. In DNA, the CDR3 is TGTGCCATCAGGAAGGGACAGGCGCTTACAGATACGCAGTATTTT.

V and J are TRBV4-3 and TRBJ2-1, with a weak D call TRBD2 (6 bases). The CDR3 is made up of 16 amino acids. Germline V CDR1 and CDR2: LGHNA, YSLEER. Trimming took 0 bases from V and 4 from J, leaving 13 bases between them. In DNA form, the CDR3 reads TGCGCCAGCAGCCAAGAAGGCGGGGCCACTTACAATGAGCAGTTCTTC. Translated: CASSQEGGATYNEQFF.

In its sample, this clonotype was seen a few times. V is TRBV6-2 or TRBV6-3 and J is TRBJ1-4; 8 nucleotides match TRBD1. CDR1 MNHEY and CDR2 SVGEGT come from the germline V gene. Germline trimming cut 8 bases from V and 4 bases from J; bases unmatched to any gene: 12. The CDR3 is 16 residues long. This CDR3 reads CASGRDRNSLNEKLFF. The CDR3 DNA reads TGTGCCAGCGGCCGGGACAGGAACTCCCTTAATGAAAAACTGTTTTTT.

The chain couples TRBV20-1 to TRBJ2-3; TRBD2 is a possible D gene (6 bases). Trimming removed 3 bases from V and 1 base from J, with 11 bases in between. The CDR3 is 14 residues long. The V gene's germline CDR1 is DFQATT and CDR2 SNEGSKA (reference sequence). CDR3 nucleotides: TGCAGTGCTAGTTCCGGGAGCCGCACAGATACGCAGTATTTT. Its protein is CSASSGSRTDTQYF.

The gene calls are TRBV5-6 and TRBJ2-4, with 9 bases fitting TRBD1. CDR1 and CDR2 from the germline V gene are SGHDT and YYEEEE. Germline trimming cut 4 bases from V and 8 bases from J; bases unmatched to any gene: 4. CDR3 length equals 13 residues. In nucleotides, the CDR3 is TGTGCCAGCAGCGGGACAGGGTCCGACATTCAGTACTTC. It specifies CASSGTGSDIQYF. Using reference TRBV5-6 and TRBJ2-4 for the parts outside the CDR3, the full variable domain is DAGVTQSPTHLIKTRGQQVTLRCSPKSGHDTVSWYQQALGQGPQFIFQYYEEEERQRGNFPDRFSGHQFPNYSSELNVNALLLGDSALYLCASSGTGSDIQYFGAGTRLSVL.

This clonotype was seen a handful of times. The chain carries TRBV20-1 and TRBJ2-7; 7 bases line up with TRBD2. Germline CDR1 is DFQATT and CDR2 is SNEGSKA (reference sequence). The CDR3 has 14 amino acids. The ends lost 3 bases at V and 2 bases at J; junction bases unmatched: 7. The CDR3 loop reads CSARISGMPYEQYF. The CDR3, as DNA: TGCAGTGCTAGGATAAGCGGGATGCCCTACGAGCAGTACTTC.

The chain joins TRBV7-9 to TRBJ2-7, with D maybe TRBD2 (5 bases). This CDR3 comprises 14 residues. Germline V CDR1 and CDR2: SEHNR, FQNEAQ (reference sequence). Trimming pared 4 bases from V and 3 bases from J, leaving 13 bases between. DNA for the CDR3: TGTGCCAGCAGCTCCGGGGAATTGGGCTACGAGCAGTACTTC. It specifies CASSSGELGYEQYF.

In this sample, this clonotype turned up a few times. The chain has TRBV29-1 and TRBJ2-7; D assignment may be TRBD1 or TRBD2 (5 bases each). The CDR3 has 11 amino acids. The germline CDR1 and CDR2 sequences are SQVTM and ANQGSEA. V lost 6 bases and J 9 bases, leaving 15 bases between the germline ends. CDR3: CSVGTAMAQYF. Here the CDR3 DNA reads TGCAGCGTGGGGACGGCAATGGCGCAGTACTTC.